This T cell receptor beta chain was captured in a study of shared clonotypes between healthy human individuals. The V and J ends lost 11 bases and 0 bases respectively, with 16 bases between them. CDR1 SEHNR and CDR2 FQNEAQ come from the germline V gene (reference sequence). The CDR3 sequence is 15 residues long. The protocol was immunoSEQ multiplex PCR, while the TCRdb copy is restricted to in-frame clones and leaves out a portion. This table has some 2.1 million clones, 95% appearing once. Sequencing used naive CD4+ T cells sorted from blood. The subset was: CD45RA+ positively selected. This TCR derives from a man in his late teens or twenties in good health. The chain links TRBV7-9 to TRBJ2-2; D not resolved. CDR3 nucleotide sequence: TGTGCCTCTCGATGGTGGGCGGCGAACACCGGGGAGCTGTTTTTT. It yields the protein CASRWWAANTGELFF. The complete variable domain, with remaining parts taken from reference TRBV7-9 and TRBJ2-2, reads DTGVSQNPRHKITKRGQNVTFRCDPISEHNRLYWYRQTLGQGPEFLTYFQNEAQLEKSRLLSDRFSAERPKGSFSTLEIQRTEQGDSAMYLCASRWWAANTGELFFGEGSRLTVL.